These 4 T cell receptor beta chains originate from one sample sequenced in a study of T cells after yellow fever vaccination. TCRdb reanalysed the 5' RACE reads using MiXCR and keeps one entry per CDR3 protein. Of about 63,000 distinct CDR3 sequences listed, 6.5% to 8% are singletons. Sample: CD8+ T cells sorted from PBMCs, taken 15 days after the yellow fever booster vaccination. The source is a man younger than 45 who received the YFV17D yellow fever vaccine.

This clonotype was counted at least ten times. V is TRBV20-1 and J is TRBJ1-3; tentative D call: TRBD1 (6 bases). In germline, CDR1 is DFQATT, CDR2 SNEGSKA (reference sequence). V gave up 0 bases and J gave up 4 bases, with 10 bases separating them. CDR3 length: 14 residues. The CDR3 sequence: CSARDSDRGNTIYF. In DNA form, the CDR3 reads TGCAGTGCTAGAGATTCAGACAGGGGAAACACCATATATTTT.

In this sample, this clonotype turned up once. The chain links TRBV9 to TRBJ2-3, with 7 bases that match TRBD2. Germline V gene data show CDR1 as SGDLS and CDR2 as YYNGEE. The CDR3 contains 17 residues. With V trimmed by 6 bases and J by 1 base, 14 bases remained unmatched. CDR3 nucleotides: TGTGCCAGCACCCTAGGACTAACGGGAGGTGGCACAGATACGCAGTATTTT. Its translation: CASTLGLTGGGTDTQYF.

This clonotype has ten or more counts. The gene calls are TRBV6-1 and TRBJ2-2; 8 bases align to TRBD1. Germline CDR1 is MNHNS and CDR2 is SASEGT. The length of the CDR3 is 15 residues. CDR3 in amino acids: CGTQGGQQGTGELFF. In DNA, the CDR3 is TGTGGCACACAGGGGGGACAGCAAGGCACCGGGGAGCTGTTTTTT.

A word on this clonotype: Since a much larger clone is just one base distant, this may be a read error. This rearrangement joins TRBV2 to TRBJ2-3; D may match TRBD1 or TRBD2 (5 bases each). The CDR3 totals 14 residues. CDR1 and CDR2 (germline): SNHLY, FYNNEI. CDR3 sequence (DNA): TGTGGTACCCGGGGCGGTTCTTACACAGATACGCAGTATTTT. Amino acids: CGTRGGSYTDTQYF.